Listed below are T cell receptor beta chains from one sample, sequenced in a study of esophageal squamous cell carcinoma under preoperative chemotherapy. TCRdb redid the calling of the PCR reads with MiXCR, one entry per CDR3 protein. Of around 30,000 distinct CDR3 sequences listed, 40% to 60% are singletons. This sample was gathered from a patient given preoperative chemotherapy. These receptors were collected from a human donor with esophageal squamous cell carcinoma. The donor label of this sample is uncertain. CDR3s include the opening cysteine and the closing phenylalanine or tryptophan. Each record gives: clone size, V gene, J gene, D gene, CDR3 DNA, CDR3 protein. A D gene is named only where the DNA matches it firmly. Clone size appears in some rows only: once, few, many, or a class for an expanded clone.

>NA|TRBV10-2|TRBJ2-7|NA
TGCGCCAGCACGCCGGGGCTAGCCGACGATACGCAGTACTTC
CASTPGLADDTQYF
>NA|TRBV7-8|TRBJ2-4|TRBD2
TGTGCCAGCAGCGCTCGTGGGTGGGGGAGGGTAGCCAAAAACATGCAGTATTTC
CASSARGWGRVAKNMQYF
>NA|TRBV6-2/TRBV6-3|TRBJ2-1|NA
TGTGCCAGCAGTTACTCGCCTAGGGGGGGGGCCTCCTACAATGAGCAGTTCTTC
CASSYSPRGGASYNEQFF
>NA|TRBV6-2/TRBV6-3|TRBJ2-5|NA
TGTGCCAGCATGGGGATCGGGGGCCGTGACCAAGAGACCCAGTACTTC
CASMGIGGRDQETQYF
>NA|TRBV5-1|TRBJ2-1|TRBD2
TGCGCCAGCAGCTGGGTTAGCGGGAGGGTCAATGAGCAGTTCTTC
CASSWVSGRVNEQFF
>few|TRBV10-2|TRBJ2-3|NA
TGCGCCAGCAGTGTACTAGCAGGAGATACGCAGTATTTT
CASSVLAGDTQYF
>NA|TRBV7-9|TRBJ2-4|TRBD1
TGTGCCAGCAGTTTGGGACAGTTCGCGACCGACATTCAGTACTTC
CASSLGQFATDIQYF
>NA|TRBV5-6|TRBJ2-7|TRBD1
TGTGCCAGCAGCTTGGGTACAGGGGGTTCCTACGAGCAGTACTTC
CASSLGTGGSYEQYF
>NA|TRBV7-9|TRBJ2-3|TRBD2
TGTGCCAGCAGCTTATCCGTAGCGGGGGCCCTTGGTTGGGCAGATACGCAGTATTTT
CASSLSVAGALGWADTQYF
>NA|TRBV7-8|TRBJ2-2|TRBD1
TGTGCCAGCAGCCGCCTCCAGGGGGCAAGCACAGGGACGCTGTTTTTT
CASSRLQGASTGTLFF
>NA|TRBV6-1|TRBJ2-3|NA
TGTCCCAGCAGTGAATGGGGGGCAGGGGGGAAAGATACGCAGTATTTC
CPSSEWGAGGKDTQYF
>NA|TRBV12-3/TRBV12-4|TRBJ2-4|NA
TGTGCCAGGGCGCGCGGGGGCGGAATCCAAGATACCCAGTACTTC
CARARGGGIQDTQYF
>NA|TRBV6-1|TRBJ2-6|NA
TGTGCCAGCAGTGGACAGGTCAGCTCTGGGGCCAACGTCCTGACTTTC
CASSGQVSSGANVLTF
>NA|TRBV27|TRBJ1-1|TRBD1
TGTGCCAGCAGTCCTCTTACAGGGGGCACTGAAGCTTTCTTT
CASSPLTGGTEAFF
>NA|TRBV7-9|TRBJ2-4|NA
TGTCCCAGCCGCTTCTCGTGGGAGAGGTCCAAAAACACGCAGTACTTC
CPSRFSWERSKNTQYF
>large|TRBV7-2|TRBJ2-1|NA
TGTGCCAGCAGCTTAGAGGCCTACCAGGGGTCCGATGAGCAGTTCTTC
CASSLEAYQGSDEQFF
>once|TRBV7-2|TRBJ2-5|NA
TGTGCCAGCAGTCTTCGGACGGGTCAAGAGGTCCAGTATTTC
CASSLRTGQEVQYF
>many|TRBV7-3|TRBJ2-1|NA
TGTGCCAGCAGCTTAGGCACAGTCCTAGGCTCCAATGAGCAGTTCTTC
CASSLGTVLGSNEQFF
>NA|TRBV6-1|TRBJ2-1|NA
TGTGCCAGCAGTGAAGCCGAAGGCGTGATCTACGAGCAGTTCTTC
CASSEAEGVIYEQFF
>NA|TRBV7-3|TRBJ2-7|NA
TGTGCCCGCAGCCGCAACCTGGGGCGGGGAGCCGGAAATACGCAGTACTTC
CARSRNLGRGAGNTQYF
>NA|TRBV10-3|TRBJ2-4|TRBD2
TGTGGCATCAGGGGGGGACTAGCCAAAAATACTCAGTACTTC
CGIRGGLAKNTQYF
>NA|TRBV11-3|TRBJ2-5|NA
TGTGCCAGCAGCCCCAGGGGGGCCGTCGGGGAGACCCAGTACTTC
CASSPRGAVGETQYF
>NA|TRBV6-1|TRBJ2-3|TRBD1
TGTGCCAGCAGAATCCGGACAGGTATTAGCACAGATACGCAGTATTTT
CASRIRTGISTDTQYF
>medium-sized|TRBV7-2|TRBJ2-7|NA
TGTGCCAGCAGCTTAGGGGCCCCAGGGGGGGGCTACGAGCAGTACTTC
CASSLGAPGGGYEQYF
>medium-sized|TRBV6-1|TRBJ2-3|NA
TGTGCCAGCAGTGAAGTAGGCACAGATACGCAGTATTTT
CASSEVGTDTQYF
>many|TRBV7-2|TRBJ2-3|TRBD1
TGTGCCAGCAGCTCGGACAGGGGCGCAGGGCAGTATTTT
CASSSDRGAGQYF
>few|TRBV7-9|TRBJ2-1|NA
TGTGCCAGCAGGTCGGAGGGGTACCAAGAGACCCAGTTCTTC
CASRSEGYQETQFF
>few|TRBV7-2|TRBJ2-7|TRBD2
TGTGCCAGCAGCCGGAGCGGGAGGGCCGGCGAGCAGTACTTC
CASSRSGRAGEQYF